This T cell receptor beta chain was captured by sequencing in a study of T cells expressing NK-cell markers. About the study: The study drew TCR beta repertoires from sorted CD3+CD56+NKG2C+, CD3+CD56+NKG2C- and CD3+CD56-NKG2C+ T cells.

For this clonotype: What it binds is not known.

The CDR3 extends over 16 amino acids. Germline lookup yields CDR1 SEHNR and CDR2 FQNEAQ (reference sequence). Overall study results and limits: It remained uncertain whether the expanded NKG2C+ T cell clones were specific for HCMV antigens. In a handful of donors, dominant clonotypes made up about 25-60.1% of CD3+CD56-NKG2C+ cells.

cDNA encoding TCR beta was synthesized via 5'RACE template switching incorporating UMIs. From the 5' RACE reads, TCRdb lists one entry per CDR3 protein and no DNA. In all, the sample yields about 150,000 distinct CDR3 sequences. Sequencing was performed on blood T cells: a sorted CD56 or NKG2C T cell subset, CD4+ or CD8+ T cells, or bulk PBMC T cells (not recorded which). The J gene is TRBJ1-3, the V gene TRBV7-9. The clonotype originates from a woman between 45 and 60 years old in good health. The CDR3 sequence is CASSLVGFSSGNTIYF.